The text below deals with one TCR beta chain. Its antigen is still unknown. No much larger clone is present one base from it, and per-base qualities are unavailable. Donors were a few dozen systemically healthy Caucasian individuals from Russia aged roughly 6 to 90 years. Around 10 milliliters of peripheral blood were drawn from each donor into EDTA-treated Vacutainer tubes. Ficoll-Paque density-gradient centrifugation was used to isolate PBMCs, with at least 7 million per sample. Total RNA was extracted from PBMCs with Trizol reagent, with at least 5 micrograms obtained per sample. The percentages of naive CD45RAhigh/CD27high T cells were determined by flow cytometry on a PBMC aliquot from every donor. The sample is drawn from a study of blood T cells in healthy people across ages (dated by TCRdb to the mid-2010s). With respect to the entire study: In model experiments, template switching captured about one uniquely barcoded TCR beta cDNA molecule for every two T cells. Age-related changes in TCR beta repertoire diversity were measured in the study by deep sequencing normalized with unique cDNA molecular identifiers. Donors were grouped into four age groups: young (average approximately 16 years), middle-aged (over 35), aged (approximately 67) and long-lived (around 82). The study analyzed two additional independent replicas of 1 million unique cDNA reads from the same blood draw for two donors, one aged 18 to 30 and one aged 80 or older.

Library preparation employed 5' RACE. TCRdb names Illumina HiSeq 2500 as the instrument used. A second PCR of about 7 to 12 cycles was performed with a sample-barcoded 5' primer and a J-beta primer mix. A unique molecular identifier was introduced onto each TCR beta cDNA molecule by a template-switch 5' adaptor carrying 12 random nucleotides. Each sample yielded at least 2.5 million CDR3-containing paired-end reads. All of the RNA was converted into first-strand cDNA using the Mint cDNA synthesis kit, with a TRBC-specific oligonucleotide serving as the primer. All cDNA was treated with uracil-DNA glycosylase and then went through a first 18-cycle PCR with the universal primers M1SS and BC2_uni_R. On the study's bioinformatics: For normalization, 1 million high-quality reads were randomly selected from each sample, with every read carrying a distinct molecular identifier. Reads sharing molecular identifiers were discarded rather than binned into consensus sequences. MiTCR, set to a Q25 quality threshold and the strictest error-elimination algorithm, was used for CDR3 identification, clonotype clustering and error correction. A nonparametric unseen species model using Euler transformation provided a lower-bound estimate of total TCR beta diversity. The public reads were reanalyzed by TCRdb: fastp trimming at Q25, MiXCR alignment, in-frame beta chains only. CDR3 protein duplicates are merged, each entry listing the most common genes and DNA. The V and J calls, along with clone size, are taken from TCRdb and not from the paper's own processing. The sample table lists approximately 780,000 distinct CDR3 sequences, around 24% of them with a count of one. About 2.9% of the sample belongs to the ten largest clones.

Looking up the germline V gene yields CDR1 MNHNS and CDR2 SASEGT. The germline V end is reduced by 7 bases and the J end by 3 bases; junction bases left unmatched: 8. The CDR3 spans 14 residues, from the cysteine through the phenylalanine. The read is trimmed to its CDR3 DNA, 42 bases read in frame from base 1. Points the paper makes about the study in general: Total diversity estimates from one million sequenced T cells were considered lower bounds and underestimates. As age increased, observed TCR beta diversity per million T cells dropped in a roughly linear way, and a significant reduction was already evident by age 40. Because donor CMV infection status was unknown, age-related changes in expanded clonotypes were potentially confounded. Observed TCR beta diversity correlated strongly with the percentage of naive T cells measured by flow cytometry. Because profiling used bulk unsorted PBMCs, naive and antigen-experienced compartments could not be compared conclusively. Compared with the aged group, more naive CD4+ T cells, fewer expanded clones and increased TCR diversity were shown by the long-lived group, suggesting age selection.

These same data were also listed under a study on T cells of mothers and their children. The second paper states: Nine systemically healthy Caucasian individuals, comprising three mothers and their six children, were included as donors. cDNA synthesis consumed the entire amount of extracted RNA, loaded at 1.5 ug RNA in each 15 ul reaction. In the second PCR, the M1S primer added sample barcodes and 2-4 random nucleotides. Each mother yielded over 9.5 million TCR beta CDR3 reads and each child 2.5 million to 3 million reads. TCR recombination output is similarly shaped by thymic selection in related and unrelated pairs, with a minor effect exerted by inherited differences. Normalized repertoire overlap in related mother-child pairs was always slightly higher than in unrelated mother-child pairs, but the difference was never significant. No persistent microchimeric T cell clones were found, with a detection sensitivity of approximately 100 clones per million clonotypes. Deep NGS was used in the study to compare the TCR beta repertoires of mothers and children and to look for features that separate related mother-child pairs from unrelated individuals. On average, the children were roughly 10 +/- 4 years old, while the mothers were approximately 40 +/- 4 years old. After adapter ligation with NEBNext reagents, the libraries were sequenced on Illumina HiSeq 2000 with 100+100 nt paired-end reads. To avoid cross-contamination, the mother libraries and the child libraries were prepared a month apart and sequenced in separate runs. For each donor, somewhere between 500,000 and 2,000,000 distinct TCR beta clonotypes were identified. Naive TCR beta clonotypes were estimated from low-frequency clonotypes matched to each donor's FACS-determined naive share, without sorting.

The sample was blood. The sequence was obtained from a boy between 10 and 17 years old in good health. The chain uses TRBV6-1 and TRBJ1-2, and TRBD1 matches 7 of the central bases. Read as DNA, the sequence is TGTGCCAGCAAATCAGGGGGATCTTACTATGGCTACACCTTC. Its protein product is CASKSGGSYYGYTF.